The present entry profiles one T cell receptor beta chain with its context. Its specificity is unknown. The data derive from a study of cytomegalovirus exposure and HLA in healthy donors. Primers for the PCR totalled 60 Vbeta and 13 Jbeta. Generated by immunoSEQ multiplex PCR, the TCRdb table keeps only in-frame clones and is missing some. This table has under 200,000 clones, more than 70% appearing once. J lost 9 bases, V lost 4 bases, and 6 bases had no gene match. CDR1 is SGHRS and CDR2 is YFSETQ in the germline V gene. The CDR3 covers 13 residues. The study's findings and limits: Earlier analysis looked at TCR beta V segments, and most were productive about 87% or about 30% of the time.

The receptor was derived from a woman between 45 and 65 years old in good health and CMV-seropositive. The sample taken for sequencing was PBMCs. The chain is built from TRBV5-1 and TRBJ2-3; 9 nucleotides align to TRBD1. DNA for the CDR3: TGCGCCAGCAGCACCGGGACAGGGCGAACGCAGTATTTT. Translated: CASSTGTGRTQYF.